Following are 16 T cell receptor beta chains from one sample sequenced in a study of response to subunit inactivated influenza vaccine. TCRdb passed the RT-PCR reads through MiXCR, listing each CDR3 protein once. Of 550,000 to 800,000 distinct CDR3 sequences in the sample, approximately 14% were seen once. This specimen was PBMCs from blood, taken approximately 12 days after vaccination. These receptors were obtained from a man aged 45 to 65 who received an inactivated influenza vaccine.

This clonotype was detected many times. The V and J genes are TRBV7-6 and TRBJ1-1; 9 nucleotides align to TRBD1. Unmatched junction bases numbered 12, after V lost 5 bases and J lost 5 bases. Per germline, CDR1 SGHVS and CDR2 FNYEAQ. This CDR3 contains 16 residues. In DNA, the CDR3 is TGTGCCAGCAGCAATCCTGGGGGACAGGGTGGGACTGAAGCTTTCTTT. Protein sequence: CASSNPGGQGGTEAFF.

This sequence joins TRBV12-3 or TRBV12-4 and TRBJ2-3; tentatively, D is TRBD2 (5 bases). CDR3 size: 13 residues. Trimming left V 1 base short and J 8 bases short, with 10 bases between. CDR3 sequence reads: CASSLEPRGTQYF. The CDR3 coding sequence is TGTGCCAGCAGTTTAGAACCCCGGGGTACGCAGTATTTT.

This clonotype was counted at least ten times. The rearrangement links TRBV5-1 to TRBJ2-3, with 10 bases matching TRBD1. There are 15 residues in the CDR3. Germline CDR1 SGHRS, CDR2 YFSETQ. With 4 bases clipped from V and 5 bases from J, the junction kept 7 bases outside the gene matches. In nucleotides, the CDR3 is TGCGCCAGCAGCCCCGACAGGGGGCGCCGAGATACGCAGTATTTT. Its protein is CASSPDRGRRDTQYF.

This clonotype was recorded a few times. The V call is TRBV25-1, the J call TRBJ1-4, with 9 bases identical to TRBD1. CDR1 is MGHDK, CDR2 SYGVNS, per germline. This CDR3 contains 14 residues. V shed 4 bases, J shed 8 bases, and the junction held 5 bases outside the gene matches. The CDR3 sequence: CASSGQGEGEKLFF. The CDR3 nucleotides are TGTGCCAGCAGTGGACAGGGGGAAGGAGAAAAACTGTTTTTT.

This clonotype showed up just a few times. The V and J genes are TRBV20-1 and TRBJ2-2; TRBD2 matches 7 bases. This CDR3 has 15 amino acids. Germline V CDR1 and CDR2: DFQATT, SNEGSKA (reference sequence). The V gene end was trimmed by 6 bases and the J gene end by 3 bases; junction bases not matched to a gene: 10. The CDR3 region has the DNA TGCAGTGCCGGTCAAATGCGGGGGTACACCGGGGAGCTGTTTTTT. Residues: CSAGQMRGYTGELFF.

The gene calls are TRBV7-9 and TRBJ1-1; 7 bases map to TRBD1. CDR1 and CDR2 (germline): SEHNR, FQNEAQ (reference sequence). This CDR3 is 14 amino acids long. Germline trimming cut 6 bases from V and 7 bases from J; bases unmatched to any gene: 11. The CDR3 protein is CASSRQGFMGEAFF. The CDR3, as DNA: TGTGCCAGCAGTCGACAGGGATTTATGGGTGAAGCTTTCTTT.

The chain combines TRBV10-1 with TRBJ1-1; D may be TRBD1 (6 bases). Germline CDR1 WNHNN, CDR2 SYGVQD (reference sequence). With 3 bases removed from V and 8 bases from J, the gap between germline ends came to 13 bases. The CDR3 length is 13 residues. The CDR3 DNA reads TGCGCCAGCAGTGAAGTACAGGGCAGCGAAGCTTTCTTT. It translates to CASSEVQGSEAFF.

This clonotype was recorded a few times. The CDR3 loop is CASSHPGQGNTEAFF. CDR3 bases: TGTGCCAGCAGCCATCCGGGACAGGGGAACACTGAAGCTTTCTTT. The chain has TRBV13 and TRBJ1-1; 9 bases are a match to TRBD1. V was clipped by 5 bases and J by 1 base; unmatched bases: 5. The CDR3 loop spans 15 amino acids. Germline CDR1 reads PRHDT; CDR2 reads FYEKMQ (reference sequence).

The chain employs TRBV7-2 and TRBJ2-3; D may be TRBD1 (5 bases). The length of the CDR3 is 14 residues. V lost 1 base and J lost 6, with 11 bases in between. Looked up from germline, CDR1 is SGHTA and CDR2 is FQGNSA. The CDR3 spells CASSLVQGRDTQYF. CDR3 DNA: TGTGCCAGCAGCTTAGTCCAGGGTCGCGATACGCAGTATTTT.

This clonotype was found a few times. The chain combines TRBV2 with TRBJ2-2; D possibly corresponds to TRBD1 (6 bases). V was clipped by 8 bases and J by 6 bases, with 16 bases between them. The CDR3 runs to 14 residues. From germline, CDR1 is SNHLY and CDR2 FYNNEI. The DNA of the CDR3 is TGTGCCAGCCGCCTAACGGACAGTGCCGGGGAGCTGTTTTTT. It translates to CASRLTDSAGELFF.

A remark on this clonotype: The junction and the germline gene differ at one end; a read error may be behind it. The rearrangement joins TRBV20-1 to TRBJ2-5; 10 bases are shared with TRBD2. The CDR3 length is 15 residues. The germline V gene encodes CDR1 DFQATT and CDR2 SNEGSKA (reference sequence). The CDR3 DNA sequence: TGCAGTGCCTTTCCTCGGACTAGCGGCCAAGAGACCCAGCACTTC. Translating it yields CSAFPRTSGQETQHF.

This clonotype was observed a handful of times. The chain is built from TRBV12-3 or TRBV12-4 and TRBJ1-5; D gene unclear. Trimming left V 4 bases short and J 5 bases short, with 15 bases between. The CDR3 sequence is 15 residues long. CDR3 DNA: TGTGCCAGCAGTTCCAATCTAGGGCGAGATCAGCCCCAGCATTTT. It encodes CASSSNLGRDQPQHF.

This clonotype was seen more than once but under ten times. The rearrangement links TRBV24-1 to TRBJ2-2; D uncertain. The CDR3 has 14 amino acids. The germline CDR1 and CDR2 sequences are KGHDR and SFDVKD. Trimming took off 2 bases at V and 3 bases at J, with 6 bases between the two ends. The DNA for the CDR3 is TGTGCCACCAGTGATTGGAGCGACACCGGGGAGCTGTTTTTT. This gives the protein CATSDWSDTGELFF.

In this sample, this clonotype turned up a few times. The CDR3 spells CASLREGSYEQYF. CDR3 sequence (DNA): TGTGCCAGCTTGCGGGAGGGTTCCTACGAGCAGTACTTC. The V and J genes are TRBV2 and TRBJ2-7; 9 bases line up with TRBD2. From germline, CDR1 is SNHLY and CDR2 FYNNEI. The CDR3 length is 13 residues. With 8 bases clipped from V and 1 base from J, the junction kept 3 bases outside the gene matches.

This clonotype was detected only a few times. The chain joins TRBV29-1 to TRBJ2-1, with TRBD2 as a possible D gene (5 bases). The CDR3 covers 15 residues. Germline CDR1 reads SQVTM; CDR2 reads ANQGSEA. Trimming stripped 4 bases from V and 6 bases from J, with 19 bases between. Written as DNA, the CDR3 is TGCAGCGTTGCTCGTGGTAGCGTGGATTTCAATGAGCAGTTCTTC. Amino acids: CSVARGSVDFNEQFF.

This clonotype was detected only a few times. The J gene is TRBJ2-7, the V gene TRBV11-2, with TRBD2 matching 11 bases. Germline CDR1 reads SGHAT; CDR2 reads FQNNGV. Trimming removed 3 bases from V and 6 bases from J; junction bases left unmatched: 7. This CDR3 region has 15 residues. CDR3 in amino acids: CASSFGTSGMGEQYF. CDR3 bases: TGTGCCAGCAGCTTTGGGACTAGCGGTATGGGCGAGCAGTACTTC.